The clone carrying this TCR beta chain was picked up a small number of times. Its target is unknown. The data were taken from a study of T-cell memory formation after mild COVID-19. Study as a whole: The TCR clusters were mostly specific to one donor. Study-wide findings and caveats: Pre-infection memory showed some responding clones, and this suggested that cross-reactive memory joined.

The CDR3 runs 16 residues. V lost 5 bases and J lost 1; bases outside the gene matches: 7. Germline assignment: CDR1 SGHTA and CDR2 FQGTGA. TCRdb used MiXCR to reprocess the 5' RACE reads, holding one entry per CDR3 protein. The profile covers 470,000 or so distinct CDR3 sequences, with 20% appearing a single time and 7.5% to 9.5% taken by the ten largest. The chain uses TRBV7-3 and TRBJ2-2, with 7 bases fitting TRBD1. The source of this sequence is an adult woman who had mild COVID-19 (a few samples of this study predate the infection). Cell type and time point are not known. Specimen: PBMCs or a T cell subset sorted from them (not recorded which). CDR3 loop: CASSRRGTVNTGELFF. CDR3 coding DNA: TGTGCCAGCAGCCGACGAGGGACAGTGAACACCGGGGAGCTGTTTTTT.